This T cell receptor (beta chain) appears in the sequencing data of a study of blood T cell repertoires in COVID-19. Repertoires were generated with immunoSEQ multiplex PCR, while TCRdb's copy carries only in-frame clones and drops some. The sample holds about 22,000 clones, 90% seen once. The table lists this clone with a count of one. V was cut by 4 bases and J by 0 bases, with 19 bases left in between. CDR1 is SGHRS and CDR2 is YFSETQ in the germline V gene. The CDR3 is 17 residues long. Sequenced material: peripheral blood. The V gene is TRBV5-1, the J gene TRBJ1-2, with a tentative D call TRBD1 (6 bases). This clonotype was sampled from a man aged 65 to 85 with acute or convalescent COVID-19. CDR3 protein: CASSAQGSLRANYGYTF. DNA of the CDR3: TGCGCCAGCAGCGCACAGGGATCCCTGAGAGCTAACTATGGCTACACCTTC.